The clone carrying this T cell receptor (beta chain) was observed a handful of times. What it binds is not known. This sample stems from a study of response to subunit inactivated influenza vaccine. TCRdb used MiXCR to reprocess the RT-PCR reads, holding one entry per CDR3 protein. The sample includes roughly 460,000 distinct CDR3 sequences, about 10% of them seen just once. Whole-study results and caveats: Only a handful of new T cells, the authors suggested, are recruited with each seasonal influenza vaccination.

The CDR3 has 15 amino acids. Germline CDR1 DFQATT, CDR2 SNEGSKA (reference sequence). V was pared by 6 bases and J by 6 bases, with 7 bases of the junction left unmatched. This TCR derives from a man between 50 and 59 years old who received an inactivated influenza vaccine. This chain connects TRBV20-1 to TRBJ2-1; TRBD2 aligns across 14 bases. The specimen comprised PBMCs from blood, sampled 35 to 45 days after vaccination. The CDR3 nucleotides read TGCAGTGCGGCGGGGACTAGCGGGAGTCTCAATGAGCAGTTCTTC. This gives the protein CSAAGTSGSLNEQFF.